This T cell receptor (beta chain) was captured by sequencing in a study of blood T cell repertoires in COVID-19. Overall study context: The analysed material was cDNA or gDNA that came from T cells, B-cell-depleted T cells, or PBMCs.

The count of this clone is one. In the original workflow: Cell counts per sample came from amplifying reference gene primers. TCRdb keeps only in-frame clones here, not all; method: immunoSEQ multiplex PCR. The D gene and trimming were derived from the DNA, and the V and J assignments and clone size from that table. The top ten hold under 8% of the sample, which has 250,000 or so clones, more than 75% seen once. Participants, about 18 to 100 years old, spanned fewer than 25 US areas. Assignments of participants to cohorts depended upon their own reported clinical history. Trimming removed 4 bases from V and 0 bases from J; junction bases left unmatched: 8. The CDR3 loop spans 16 amino acids. Germline V gene sequence: CDR1 SGHDN, CDR2 FVKESK.

The chain employs TRBV14 and TRBJ2-5; TRBD1 aligns across 7 bases. The sequencing input was PBMCs or T cells enriched from blood (not recorded which). This sequence originates from a woman aged 50 to 60 who had been exposed to COVID-19. For the CDR3, the DNA is TGTGCCAGCAGCCCTACAGGGGCCTCGTACCAAGAGACCCAGTACTTC. Encoded protein: CASSPTGASYQETQYF.